Each of the 29 T cell receptor beta chains below was sequenced from the same sample in a study of OX40 agonist ivuxolimab in advanced cancers. This table comes from immunoSEQ multiplex PCR, and its TCRdb copy is limited to in-frame clones, with some not included. The table shows 90,000 to 100,000 clones, with 90% occurring only once. Sequencing was performed on CD4+ or CD8+ T cells sorted from blood, taken in a trial of the OX40 agonist ivuxolimab. The receptors were sampled from an adult with an advanced solid tumor such as melanoma, head and neck, liver or kidney cancer.

This sequence joins TRBV7-2 and TRBJ1-2; a weak D match, TRBD1 (5 bases). Germline V gene data show CDR1 as SGHTA and CDR2 as FQGNSA. The CDR3 has 15 amino acids. The V end was cut by 0 bases, the J end by 6 bases, with 14 bases between. In DNA, the CDR3 is TGTGCCAGCAGCTTAGCGCCAGGGATCGTCGATGGCTACACCTTC. As protein: CASSLAPGIVDGYTF.

CDR3 in DNA: TGTGCCAGCAACCTACTCGGACTAGCGGGAGAGTCAGATACGCAGTATTTT. Translating gives CASNLLGLAGESDTQYF. This chain links TRBV28 with TRBJ2-3; 13 bases map to TRBD2. This CDR3 spans 17 amino acids. V lost 7 bases, J lost 4 bases, and 11 bases stayed unmatched. CDR1 is MDHEN, CDR2 SYDVKM, per germline. Full variable domain (missing parts from reference TRBV28 and TRBJ2-3): DVKVTQSSRYLVKRTGEKVFLECVQDMDHENMFWYRQDPGLGLRLIYFSYDVKMKEKGDIPEGYSVSREKKERFSLILESASTNQTSMYLCASNLLGLAGESDTQYFGPGTRLTVL.

CDR3 nucleotides: TGCGCCAGCAGCTTGTTATCCCCATACACAGATACGCAGTATTTT. Translating gives CASSLLSPYTDTQYF. The chain couples TRBV5-1 to TRBJ2-3; D gene unclear. Germline loops: CDR1 SGHRS, CDR2 YFSETQ. V lost 1 base and J 2 bases, leaving 11 bases between the germline ends. This CDR3 contains 15 residues. Full variable domain (outside the CDR3, taken from reference TRBV5-1 and TRBJ2-3): KAGVTQTPRYLIKTRGQQVTLSCSPISGHRSVSWYQQTPGQGLQFLFEYFSETQRNKGNFPGRFSGRQFSNSRSEMNVSTLELGDSALYLCASSLLSPYTDTQYFGPGTRLTVL.

The chain recombines TRBV2 with TRBJ2-7, with 11 bases identical to TRBD2. V trimming: 4 bases; J trimming: 5 bases; junction bases outside the gene matches: 7. Per the germline V gene, CDR1 is SNHLY and CDR2 is FYNNEI. The CDR3 consists of 15 residues. CDR3 region: CASSVQTSGSHEQYF. The CDR3 region has the DNA TGTGCCAGCAGTGTCCAAACTAGCGGGAGCCACGAGCAGTACTTC.

The rearrangement uses TRBV19 and TRBJ1-1, with a possible D match to TRBD1 (5 bases). Trimming took 6 bases from V and 8 from J, leaving 16 bases between them. The CDR3 contains 13 residues. Germline CDR1 LNHDA, CDR2 SQIVND (reference sequence). CDR3 sequence: CASSLTKTGEAFF. The CDR3 region has the DNA TGTGCCAGTAGCCTAACCAAAACAGGAGAAGCTTTCTTT.

The chain is built from TRBV30 and TRBJ1-2; D might be TRBD1 (6 bases). In germline, CDR1 is GTSNPN, CDR2 SVGIG (reference sequence). This CDR3 is 12 amino acids long. V gave up 5 bases and J gave up 4 bases, with 11 bases separating them. CDR3 amino acids: CAWRTASYGYTF. For the CDR3, the DNA is TGTGCCTGGCGGACAGCCTCCTATGGCTACACCTTC.

The chain carries TRBV2 and TRBJ2-1; TRBD1 agrees at 8 bases. The CDR3 is 14 amino acids. Germline CDR1 and CDR2: SNHLY and FYNNEI. After removal of 4 bases from V and 6 bases from J, the junction contained 5 bases not matched to a gene. CDR3: CASSGRTGSNEQFF. The CDR3 coding sequence is TGTGCCAGCAGTGGCCGGACAGGGAGCAATGAGCAGTTCTTC.

CDR3 residues: CASSLEFSYNEQFF. The CDR3 DNA is TGTGCCAGCAGCTTAGAATTTAGCTACAATGAGCAGTTCTTC. This chain links TRBV7-9 with TRBJ2-1; no definite D call. The CDR3 extends over 14 amino acids. Trimming removed 1 base from V and 3 bases from J, with 7 bases in between. Germline assignment: CDR1 SEHNR and CDR2 FQNEAQ (reference sequence).

The CDR3 nucleotides read TGTGCCAGTAATTTCGACAGGGGGCGGCACACTGAAGCTTTCTTT. Protein product: CASNFDRGRHTEAFF. The gene calls are TRBV19 and TRBJ1-1, with 10 bases matching TRBD1. The germline V gene encodes CDR1 LNHDA and CDR2 SQIVND (reference sequence). CDR3 length: 15 residues. After removal of 7 bases from V and 3 bases from J, the junction contained 8 bases not matched to a gene.

This chain uses TRBV2 with TRBJ2-7; the D gene is possibly TRBD1 (5 bases). Germline CDR1 is SNHLY and CDR2 is FYNNEI. The V gene lost 5 bases and the J gene lost 3 bases, with 8 bases spanning the gap. This CDR3 is 12 amino acids long. CDR3 DNA: TGTGCCAGCAGTCAGGGTGGCTACGAGCAGTACTTC. The encoded protein is CASSQGGYEQYF.

The chain employs TRBV6-6 and TRBJ1-1; D remains unclear. The CDR3 is made up of 13 amino acids. Trimming removed 2 bases from V and 5 bases from J, with 9 bases in between. From germline, CDR1 is MNHNY and CDR2 SVGAGI (reference sequence). In nucleotides, the CDR3 is TGTGCCAGCAGTTACGACGGCCAGACTGAAGCTTTCTTT. Amino acids: CASSYDGQTEAFF.

The rearrangement joins TRBV7-2 to TRBJ1-2, with a possible D match to TRBD1 (5 bases). The V gene lost 1 base and the J gene lost 4 bases, with 19 bases spanning the gap. In germline, CDR1 is SGHTA, CDR2 FQGNSA. This CDR3 is built from 17 residues. DNA for the CDR3: TGTGCCAGCAGCTTAGTGGGCGGGGCTTCAAGGAGCTATGGCTACACCTTC. Protein product: CASSLVGGASRSYGYTF.

This clone occurred once. The chain employs TRBV27 and TRBJ2-3, with D possibly being TRBD1 (5 bases). This CDR3 has 14 amino acids. Germline CDR1 reads MNHEY; CDR2 reads SMNVEV (reference sequence). V was shortened by 5 bases and J by 2 bases, with 11 bases between the two germline ends. The CDR3 sequence is CASSHRLDTDTQYF. DNA of the CDR3: TGTGCCAGCAGTCACAGGTTAGACACAGATACGCAGTATTTT.

CDR3 nucleotide sequence: TGTGCCAGCAGTCGCCTCCTTAGCAATCAGCCCCAGCATTTT. Translated: CASSRLLSNQPQHF. The chain links TRBV28 to TRBJ1-5; D is ambiguous. The germline V gene encodes CDR1 MDHEN and CDR2 SYDVKM. CDR3 size: 14 residues. Trimming removed 5 bases from V and 0 bases from J, with 8 bases in between. Based on the CDR3 plus reference TRBV28 and TRBJ1-5, the full variable domain is DVKVTQSSRYLVKRTGEKVFLECVQDMDHENMFWYRQDPGLGLRLIYFSYDVKMKEKGDIPEGYSVSREKKERFSLILESASTNQTSMYLCASSRLLSNQPQHFGDGTRLSIL.

The CDR3 DNA follows: TGCAGTGTACTTCAGCCCCAGCATTTT. Protein: CSVLQPQHF. This chain links TRBV20-1 with TRBJ1-5; D is ambiguous. Germline-derived CDR1 and CDR2 are DFQATT and SNEGSKA (reference sequence). The CDR3 runs to 9 residues. The V end was cut by 7 bases, the J end by 6 bases, with 4 bases between.

This clone was detected only once. The rearrangement links TRBV6-1 to TRBJ1-2; D uncertain. V lost 2 bases, J lost 4 bases, and 8 bases lay in between. Germline V gives CDR1 MNHNS, CDR2 SASEGT. This CDR3 is 13 amino acids long. The CDR3: CASSEWAGYGYTF. CDR3 in DNA: TGTGCCAGCAGTGAATGGGCAGGCTATGGCTACACCTTC.

The chain uses TRBV5-1 and TRBJ2-6; D remains ambiguous. CDR1 and CDR2 (germline): SGHRS, YFSETQ. Trimming pared 5 bases from V and 1 base from J, leaving 7 bases between. The CDR3 consists of 14 residues. The CDR3 loop is CASRRLSGANVLTF. The CDR3 DNA reads as TGCGCCAGCAGGAGGTTATCTGGGGCCAACGTCCTGACTTTC.

This clone was seen only once. The V gene is TRBV4-1, the J gene TRBJ1-1, with 7 bases fitting TRBD1. Germline trimming cut 0 bases from V and 0 bases from J; bases unmatched to any gene: 7. CDR1 MGHRA and CDR2 YSYEKL come from the germline V gene. CDR3 length equals 17 residues. CDR3 loop: CASSQDLMGQMNTEAFF. CDR3 DNA sequence: TGCGCCAGCAGCCAAGATCTAATGGGACAGATGAACACTGAAGCTTTCTTT.

The rearrangement joins TRBV5-1 to TRBJ2-2; a possible D gene is TRBD1 (5 bases). Trimming removed 6 bases at V and 6 bases at J, with 15 bases between. Germline CDR1 and CDR2: SGHRS and YFSETQ. The CDR3 consists of 14 residues. The CDR3 here is CASKFRQGAGELFF. The CDR3 DNA sequence: TGCGCCAGCAAGTTCCGGCAGGGTGCCGGGGAGCTGTTTTTT.

This clone occurred once. This rearrangement joins TRBV7-9 to TRBJ2-5, with 10 nucleotides matching TRBD2. Germline CDR1 and CDR2: SEHNR and FQNEAQ (reference sequence). Trimming removed 5 bases from V and 2 bases from J; junction bases left unmatched: 8. The CDR3 contains 16 residues. This chain's CDR3 is CASSLTSGTTQETQYF. CDR3 in DNA: TGTGCCAGCAGCCTAACTAGCGGGACCACTCAAGAGACCCAGTACTTC.

CDR3 in amino acids: CASSSPILRETTSYNEQFF. The CDR3 DNA reads TGTGCCAGCAGCTCCCCGATTCTAAGGGAAACCACCTCCTACAATGAGCAGTTCTTC. The chain combines TRBV7-3 with TRBJ2-1, with no clear D. This CDR3 contains 19 residues. Per the germline V gene, CDR1 is SGHTA and CDR2 is FQGTGA. The V end lost 4 bases, the J end lost 0 bases, and 22 bases lay between the germline ends.

This chain joins TRBV6-5 and TRBJ1-2; no clear D. The CDR3 has 13 residues. With 6 bases removed from V and 6 bases from J, the gap between germline ends came to 14 bases. Per germline, CDR1 MNHEY and CDR2 SVGAGI. Here the CDR3 reads CASSLLPSNGYTF. The CDR3 nucleotides read TGTGCCAGCAGCCTACTCCCCTCTAATGGCTACACCTTC.

The V call is TRBV19, the J call TRBJ1-5, with D tentatively TRBD1 (6 bases). In germline, CDR1 is LNHDA, CDR2 SQIVND (reference sequence). The CDR3 is made up of 15 amino acids. Trimming pared 7 bases from V and 4 bases from J, leaving 17 bases between. The CDR3 reads CASTQQTGRNQPQHF. CDR3 sequence (DNA): TGTGCCAGTACCCAACAAACAGGGAGGAATCAGCCCCAGCATTTT.

The rearrangement joins TRBV6-4 to TRBJ1-4, with 7 bases fitting TRBD1. The CDR3 has 15 residues. Germline V lookup: CDR1 MRHNA, CDR2 SNTAGT. J was trimmed by 7 bases and V by 2 bases; bases with no gene match: 7. The CDR3 nucleotides are TGTGCCAGCAGTGACCTTGCAGGGGGGGGTGAAAAACTGTTTTTT. Translation gives CASSDLAGGGEKLFF.

The gene calls are TRBV5-4 and TRBJ2-7; TRBD2 matches at 7 bases. Germline V gene data show CDR1 as SGHNT and CDR2 as YYREEE (reference sequence). J gave up 4 bases and V 0 bases, and 7 bases lay outside the gene matches. The CDR3 is made up of 15 amino acids. In nucleotides, the CDR3 is TGTGCCAGCAGCTTGGGTGGCGGGAGAGGGTACGAGCAGTACTTC. This sequence encodes CASSLGGGRGYEQYF.

The J gene is TRBJ2-2, the V gene TRBV30; TRBD2 might be the D (5 bases). CDR1 and CDR2 from the germline V gene are GTSNPN and SVGIG (reference sequence). The CDR3 runs to 14 residues. Trimming cost V 4 bases and J 2 bases, with 11 bases left between them. CDR3 sequence (DNA): TGTGCCTGGACGAGCGGATACAACACCGGGGAGCTGTTTTTT. Translation: CAWTSGYNTGELFF.

This chain links TRBV19 with TRBJ2-1; D is unclear. The germline CDR1 and CDR2 sequences are LNHDA and SQIVND (reference sequence). CDR3 length equals 16 residues. Trimming removed 3 bases at V and 4 bases at J, with 16 bases between. This CDR3 is CASSIRVASSYNEQFF. The CDR3 DNA sequence: TGTGCCAGTAGTATTAGGGTGGCTAGTTCGTACAATGAGCAGTTCTTC.

J is TRBJ2-1 and V is TRBV5-1; TRBD1 matches at 9 bases. Germline assignment: CDR1 SGHRS and CDR2 YFSETQ. This CDR3 is built from 14 residues. V trimming: 4 bases; J trimming: 4 bases; junction bases outside the gene matches: 3. CDR3 loop: CASSGTGSYNEQFF. CDR3 coding DNA: TGCGCCAGCAGCGGGACAGGGAGTTACAATGAGCAGTTCTTC.

This clone showed up just once. Its ends do not fully match the called genes, so a read error is possible. The same CDR3 can be traced to other DNA sequences in this sample. The chain joins TRBV19 to TRBJ2-7; the match to TRBD1 covers 9 bases. Germline V CDR1 and CDR2: LNHDA, SQIVND (reference sequence). The CDR3 length is 15 residues. DNA of the CDR3: TGTGCCAGTAACCCCAGAGGGGACAGGGCCAACGAGCAGTACTTT. As protein: CASNPRGDRANEQYF.